This is a list of T cell receptor beta chains from one sample in a study of regulatory dendritic cells for organ transplantation. TCRdb keeps only in-frame clones here, not all; method: immunoSEQ multiplex PCR. The sample has about 10,000 clones, around 80% seen once. Their target antigens are unknown. The sequenced material came from memory CD4+ T cells from blood cultured with dendritic cells. The receptors come from a human donor in good health. Each CDR3 is given without its conserved first and last residue.

J,V,CDR3
TRBJ2-1,TRBV30,ACTPMGVDNEQF
TRBJ1-1,TRBV2,ASSEGGKPNTEAF
TRBJ2-1,TRBV7-6,ASSLRREGRQF
TRBJ1-5,TRBV1,TSSSNRRGGTGNQPQH
TRBJ2-7,TRBV20-1,SARDSYEQY
TRBJ2-3,TRBV5-1,ASSLGAGTGADTQY
TRBJ1-2,TRBV11-2,ASSLERTGTRTFYGYT
TRBJ2-1,TRBV9,ASSVSIAGWTRRDDEQF
TRBJ1-2,TRBV6-1,ASSERSQRRGRGYT
TRBJ2-1,TRBV27,ASSFLTSGSYEQF
TRBJ2-7,TRBV7-8,ASSSNIAYEQY
TRBJ2-2,TRBV7-2,ASSLVAMNTGELF
TRBJ2-1,TRBV27,ASSLNRDTPGQF
TRBJ2-4,TRBV5-1,ASRYRTAENIQY
TRBJ1-1,TRBV5-1,ASSPPGTGDNTEAF
TRBJ1-2,TRBV7-9,ASSLAHPGADGYT
TRBJ2-7,TRBV7-6,ASSSRDGPYEQY
TRBJ2-3,TRBV27,ASRGALSEGTDTQY
TRBJ1-1,TRBV30,ASRDRGLLTMNTEAF
TRBJ2-3,TRBV10-3,AISSLTGTESTDTQY
TRBJ2-1,TRBV11-3,ASSLGNGGQF
TRBJ2-3,TRBV7-2,ASSLWRDTQY
TRBJ2-7,TRBV6-1,ASTSQASNYEQY
TRBJ1-1,TRBV11-2,ASSRTGASNTEAF
TRBJ2-7,TRBV29-1,SVEDFLAGRSYEQY
TRBJ2-7,TRBV28,ASSWTKQTGTGAPYEQY
TRBJ2-3,TRBV6-5,ASSYQAGGPDTQY
TRBJ2-4,TRBV28,ASSFRTKNIQY
TRBJ2-1,TRBV4-2,ASSPSVQGGNEQF
TRBJ2-1,TRBV14,ASSQERYEQF
TRBJ1-4,TRBV18,ASSPRQGIREKLF
TRBJ1-5,TRBV6-4,ASSTGRGQPQH
TRBJ2-1,TRBV5-1,ASSLEASGPNEQF
TRBJ2-7,TRBV6-6,ASSRQGGTYEQY
TRBJ2-7,TRBV6-1,ASSENRDEQY
TRBJ2-7,TRBV5-6,ASSLTRPTEQY
TRBJ1-2,TRBV9,ASSVAQTLTNYGYT
TRBJ2-7,TRBV7-6,ASSLVASGFYEQY
-,TRBV6-6,ASAQQFGLGFDEQY
TRBJ2-7,TRBV28,ASSSPGQGTYEQY
TRBJ2-1,TRBV7-9,ASSERGGFDNEQF
TRBJ2-3,TRBV6-1,ASSLTSGSSTQY
TRBJ2-7,TRBV28,ASYPQGDLYEQY
TRBJ1-1,TRBV4-2,ASSPGRADTEAF
TRBJ1-6,TRBV6-5,ASRDRGFNSPLH
TRBJ2-1,TRBV2,ASSEDPLGPRKYNEQF
TRBJ2-7,TRBV30,AWLAAGAYEQY
TRBJ2-5,TRBV5-1,ASSIRQETQY